This TCR beta chain was recorded in a study of T cell responses to AZD1222 COVID-19 vaccine. Sequenced by immunoSEQ multiplex PCR; TCRdb stores in-frame clones only, minus some. Among about 200,000 clones listed, around 93% were seen once. V lost 4 bases, J lost 8 bases, and 10 bases stayed unmatched. The CDR3 loop spans 16 amino acids. Germline CDR1 MDHEN, CDR2 SYDVKM. The clonotype was recovered from an adult who received the AZD1222 COVID-19 vaccine. V and J are TRBV28 and TRBJ1-6; 8 positions match TRBD1. The sample was peripheral blood, taken 28 days after the second AZD1222 dose. In DNA form, the CDR3 reads TGTGCCAGCAGTTCCTCAACCGGGACAGGATATTCACCCCTCCACTTT. This gives the protein CASSSSTGTGYSPLHF. Full variable domain (missing parts from reference TRBV28 and TRBJ1-6): DVKVTQSSRYLVKRTGEKVFLECVQDMDHENMFWYRQDPGLGLRLIYFSYDVKMKEKGDIPEGYSVSREKKERFSLILESASTNQTSMYLCASSSSTGTGYSPLHFGNGTRLTVT.